This T cell receptor (beta chain) was documented in a study of shared clonotypes between healthy human individuals. Naive CD8 cells lacked CD45RO and underwent positive selection for CCR7, leaving out terminally differentiated effector memory CD45RA+ cells. This table comes from immunoSEQ multiplex PCR, and its TCRdb copy is limited to in-frame clones, with some not included. The sample records some 2 million clones, approximately 95% being singletons. From germline, CDR1 is SGDLS and CDR2 YYNGEE. With 0 bases clipped from V and 8 bases from J, the junction kept 7 bases outside the gene matches. There are 15 residues in the CDR3.

This TCR derives from a man between 18 and 35 years old in good health. The chain combines TRBV9 with TRBJ2-1, with 8 bases fitting TRBD2. Sequencing was carried out using naive CD8+ T cells sorted from blood. The CDR3 sequence is CASSVEGLEVDEQFF. CDR3 coding DNA: TGTGCCAGCAGCGTAGAGGGACTAGAGGTCGATGAGCAGTTCTTC.